The 27 T cell receptor beta chains in this list originate from one sample, sequenced in a study of blood T cell repertoires in COVID-19. The data were produced by immunoSEQ multiplex PCR, yet TCRdb's version contains in-frame clones alone and is incomplete. The data hold hundreds of thousands of clones, with around nine tenths observed a single time. Sequencing was performed on PBMCs or T cells enriched from blood (not recorded which). Receptors were obtained from a woman aged 40 to 49 who had recovered from COVID-19.

This chain connects TRBV6-2 or TRBV6-3 to TRBJ1-5; maybe TRBD1 (6 bases). With 6 bases removed from V and 7 bases from J, the gap between germline ends came to 19 bases. CDR1 MNHEY and CDR2 SVGEGT come from the germline V gene. This CDR3 has 15 amino acids. Written as DNA, the CDR3 is TGTGCCAGCAGCCCGGGTGGACAGACGATACAGCCCCAGCATTTT. This codes for CASSPGGQTIQPQHF.

This rearrangement joins TRBV27 to TRBJ2-3; 9 nucleotides align to TRBD1. The germline CDR1 and CDR2 sequences are MNHEY and SMNVEV (reference sequence). The CDR3 totals 18 residues. With 3 bases clipped from V and 4 bases from J, the junction kept 14 bases outside the gene matches. The CDR3 loop is CASSFRLPGQGGADTQYF. CDR3 DNA sequence: TGTGCCAGCAGTTTTCGCTTACCGGGACAGGGAGGCGCAGATACGCAGTATTTT.

This clone was counted a single time. V is TRBV11-2 and J is TRBJ2-3, with D tentatively TRBD2 (5 bases). The CDR3 loop spans 14 amino acids. Germline V gene data show CDR1 as SGHAT and CDR2 as FQNNGV. Trimming shortened V by 2 bases and J by 2 bases, and 8 bases separated the two germline ends. In DNA, the CDR3 is TGTGCCAGCAGCTTAACGGGAATCACAGATACGCAGTATTTT. Amino acid sequence: CASSLTGITDTQYF.

This rearrangement joins TRBV7-9 to TRBJ2-1, with D possibly being TRBD2 (6 bases). The germline V and J ends were trimmed by 5 bases and 0 bases, with 23 bases remaining between them. CDR3 length: 19 residues. Germline CDR1 SEHNR, CDR2 FQNEAQ (reference sequence). The CDR3 DNA reads as TGTGCCAGCAGCCCCCTACGCGGGGCGGCCCCGAGCTCCTACAATGAGCAGTTCTTC. It encodes CASSPLRGAAPSSYNEQFF.

This chain uses TRBV21-1 with TRBJ1-3; the table assigns TRBD1, which was not confirmed against the DNA. TRBV21-1 is deemed a pseudogene. This CDR3 has 14 residues. CDR3 nucleotide sequence: TGTGCCAGCAGCGCCAGGGGGCCGGGAAACACCATATATTTT. This codes for CASSARGPGNTIYF.

The chain links TRBV4-3 to TRBJ2-7, with 11 bases aligning to TRBD2. Germline lookup yields CDR1 LGHNA and CDR2 YSLEER. The CDR3 runs to 18 residues. The ends lost 0 bases at V and 0 bases at J; junction bases unmatched: 7. The CDR3 nucleotides read TGCGCCAGCAGCCAAGATAGAGGACTAGCGGGCCCCTCCTACGAGCAGTACTTC. Translation gives CASSQDRGLAGPSYEQYF.

This sequence joins TRBV12-3 or TRBV12-4 and TRBJ1-2; 11 bases align to TRBD1. J gave up 6 bases and V 6 bases, and 3 bases lay outside the gene matches. The CDR3 runs 13 residues. CDR3 DNA: TGTGCCAGCAGAAAGGGACAGGGGGATGGCTACACCTTC. This gives the protein CASRKGQGDGYTF.

V is TRBV9 and J is TRBJ2-3; D gene uncertain. V was shortened by 0 bases and J by 3 bases, with 14 bases between the two germline ends. This CDR3 comprises 16 residues. Germline V gene lookup returns CDR1 SGDLS and CDR2 YYNGEE. CDR3 DNA sequence: TGTGCCAGCAGCGTAGGTTTTAGCAGAGCAACAGATACGCAGTATTTT. It translates to CASSVGFSRATDTQYF. The full variable domain, in which reference TRBV9 and TRBJ2-3 provide the parts outside the CDR3, is DSGVTQTPKHLITATGQRVTLRCSPRSGDLSVYWYQQSLDQGLQFLIQYYNGEERAKGNILERFSAQQFPDLHSELNLSSLELGDSALYFCASSVGFSRATDTQYFGPGTRLTVL.

This clone was observed once. The V call is TRBV10-2, the J call TRBJ2-1, with 8 bases matching TRBD1. Germline V gene lookup returns CDR1 WSHSY and CDR2 SAAADI. The J segment lost 5 bases and the V segment lost 10 bases, leaving 16 bases of the junction unmatched. This CDR3 spans 16 amino acids. CDR3 DNA sequence: TGCGCCACTGGGGGGTGGGGGACAGGTTCCAACAATGAGCAGTTCTTC. This encodes CATGGWGTGSNNEQFF.

This clone was found once. This chain connects TRBV5-5 to TRBJ1-5, with a tentative D call TRBD1 (5 bases). V lost 4 bases and J lost 6, with 14 bases in between. Germline CDR1 reads SGHKS; CDR2 reads YYEKEE (reference sequence). The CDR3 is 14 residues long. CDR3 sequence reads: CASSQGNGGQPQHF. The CDR3 coding sequence is TGTGCCAGCAGCCAAGGGAACGGGGGTCAGCCCCAGCATTTT.

This clone is a singleton in its sample. V gene TRBV5-1 combines with J gene TRBJ2-7; 11 bases are a match to TRBD2. J gave up 3 bases and V 3 bases, and 5 bases lay outside the gene matches. This CDR3 spans 15 amino acids. CDR1 and CDR2 (germline): SGHRS, YFSETQ. CDR3 nucleotides: TGCGCCAGCAGCTCACTAGCGGGAGTTATCTACGAGCAGTACTTC. Its translation: CASSSLAGVIYEQYF.

The chain couples TRBV2 to TRBJ1-4; 8 positions match TRBD1. After removal of 10 bases from V and 6 bases from J, the junction contained 13 bases not matched to a gene. The CDR3 is 15 residues long. CDR1 and CDR2 (germline): SNHLY, FYNNEI. CDR3 protein: CATLQGQGAYEKLFF. In DNA, the CDR3 is TGTGCCACCCTTCAGGGGCAGGGGGCTTATGAAAAACTGTTTTTT.

The chain employs TRBV3-1 (or the pseudogene TRBV3-2) and TRBJ1-6; D is possibly TRBD1 (6 bases). V lost 2 bases, J lost 9 bases, and 20 bases lay in between. CDR1 LGHDT and CDR2 YNNKEL come from the germline V gene (reference sequence). The CDR3 is 17 amino acids. In DNA form, the CDR3 reads TGTGCCAGCAGCCAACACCTCGGGGGGGCCGTTAGTTCACCCCTCCACTTT. Its translation: CASSQHLGGAVSSPLHF.

The J gene is TRBJ2-5, the V gene TRBV4-3; 9 bases fit TRBD2. V shed 1 base and J 1 base; nucleotides not matched to a gene: 4. This CDR3 is built from 16 residues. Germline lookup yields CDR1 LGHNA and CDR2 YSLEER. The CDR3 DNA reads TGCGCCAGCAGCCAAGGAGTAGCGGGGGCCCAAGAGACCCAGTACTTC. It codes for CASSQGVAGAQETQYF.

The V and J genes are TRBV27 and TRBJ2-7, with D tentatively TRBD2 (6 bases). The CDR3 has 14 residues. CDR1 is MNHEY, CDR2 SMNVEV, per germline (reference sequence). V was clipped by 3 bases and J by 0 bases, with 9 bases between them. CDR3 bases: TGTGCCAGCAGTTTTGGCGGGGCCTCCTACGAGCAGTACTTC. Protein sequence: CASSFGGASYEQYF.

The chain combines TRBV6-6 with TRBJ2-3; D ambiguous. Deletions cut 2 bases from V and 10 bases from J, with 22 bases between. In germline, CDR1 is MNHNY, CDR2 SVGAGI (reference sequence). The CDR3 runs 16 residues. As DNA, the CDR3 is TGTGCCAGCAGTTACGAGACCCAATGGATTTCAGGTTCGCAGTATTTT. Translation gives CASSYETQWISGSQYF.

Remarks on this clone: The limits of the CDR3 on the DNA are not certain, so only TCRdb's listed CDR3 is given. The chain links TRBV21-1 to TRBJ2-7; the table's D gene call, TRBD1, was not cross checked with the DNA. TRBV21-1 is flagged as a pseudogene. The CDR3 is 15 amino acids in total, end residues counted. CDR3 sequence: CASSKWGQGAKEQYF.

J is TRBJ1-2 and V is TRBV23-1; the match to TRBD1 covers 9 bases. TRBV23-1 is sorted into the ORF group, with uncertain function. Unmatched junction bases numbered 4, after V lost 5 bases and J lost 6 bases. CDR3 length: 13 amino acids. The CDR3 nucleotides are TGCGCCAGCAGTTACAGGGGGCAGGATGGCTACACCTTC. It specifies CASSYRGQDGYTF.

This sequence joins TRBV7-2 and TRBJ1-6; D is possibly TRBD1 (5 bases). The V gene's germline CDR1 is SGHTA and CDR2 FQGNSA. CDR3 length: 17 amino acids. Trimming cost V 0 bases and J 2 bases, with 11 bases left between them. The CDR3 here is CASSLATATAYNSPLHF. In DNA, the CDR3 is TGTGCCAGCAGCTTAGCGACAGCAACGGCCTATAATTCACCCCTCCACTTT.

The chain links TRBV7-2 to TRBJ1-6; the match to TRBD1 covers 9 bases. The CDR3 consists of 18 residues. V gave up 4 bases and J gave up 5 bases; unmatched junction bases: 12. Germline CDR1 SGHTA, CDR2 FQGNSA. CDR3 sequence (DNA): TGTGCCAGCAGCTACTTAGCTCCCGACAGGGGGAATAATTCACCCCTCCACTTT. This gives the protein CASSYLAPDRGNNSPLHF.

V and J are TRBV6-2 or TRBV6-3 and TRBJ2-7; 7 bases align to TRBD2. Germline V gives CDR1 MNHEY, CDR2 SVGEGT. The CDR3 covers 17 residues. Losses at the gene ends were 2 bases for V and 3 bases for J; bases not matched to a gene: 13. The CDR3, as DNA: TGTGCCAGCAGTTACCTCCTAGCGGACCCGAATCACTACGAGCAGTACTTC. This translates into CASSYLLADPNHYEQYF.

This sequence joins TRBV18 and TRBJ2-7; TRBD2 matches 8 bases. V dropped 3 bases and J dropped 6; count of bases not matched to a gene: 10. The CDR3 extends over 15 amino acids. Germline V lookup: CDR1 KGHSH, CDR2 LQKENI. For the CDR3, the DNA is TGTGCCAGCTCACCCAGCAACAGCGGGAGCCGCGAGCAGTACTTC. Encoded protein: CASSPSNSGSREQYF.

Concerning this clone itself: The sample holds other DNA sequences that translate to the same CDR3. The chain carries TRBV7-2 and TRBJ1-2, with 8 bases lining up with TRBD1. In germline, CDR1 is SGHTA, CDR2 FQGNSA. CDR3 size: 15 residues. V shed 1 base, J shed 4 bases, and the junction held 5 bases outside the gene matches. The CDR3 reads CASSLGTGLTYGYTF. The CDR3 nucleotides are TGTGCCAGCAGCTTAGGGACAGGGCTGACCTATGGCTACACCTTC.

The chain couples TRBV19 to TRBJ1-5; TRBD1 matches 8 bases. Germline trimming cut 4 bases from V and 5 bases from J; bases unmatched to any gene: 7. Germline-derived CDR1 and CDR2 are LNHDA and SQIVND (reference sequence). CDR3 length: 15 amino acids. The CDR3 region is CASSNYGQGHQPQHF. The CDR3 DNA sequence: TGTGCCAGTAGTAACTACGGACAGGGTCATCAGCCCCAGCATTTT. The whole variable domain, filled in from reference TRBV19 and TRBJ1-5, reads DGGITQSPKYLFRKEGQNVTLSCEQNLNHDAMYWYRQDPGQGLRLIYYSQIVNDFQKGDIAEGYSVSREKKESFPLTVTSAQKNPTAFYLCASSNYGQGHQPQHFGDGTRLSIL.

This rearrangement joins TRBV7-2 to TRBJ2-2; TRBD1 matches 9 bases. Trimming removed 5 bases from V and 6 bases from J; junction bases left unmatched: 7. In germline, CDR1 is SGHTA, CDR2 FQGNSA. The CDR3 spans 15 residues. CDR3 sequence: CASSRRTGEAGELFF. The CDR3 coding sequence is TGTGCCAGCAGCCGCCGGACAGGGGAAGCCGGGGAGCTGTTTTTT.

This clone has only one observation. This chain connects TRBV7-9 to TRBJ1-1, with 7 bases identical to TRBD1. Looked up from germline, CDR1 is SEHNR and CDR2 is FQNEAQ (reference sequence). V shed 4 bases and J 7 bases; nucleotides not matched to a gene: 9. CDR3 length equals 14 residues. The CDR3 region is CASSWTGQAGEAFF. The CDR3 region has the DNA TGTGCCAGCAGCTGGACTGGACAGGCAGGTGAAGCTTTCTTT.

The chain links TRBV18 to TRBJ1-1, with TRBD1 matching 7 bases. The CDR3 sequence is 12 residues long. Germline loops: CDR1 KGHSH, CDR2 LQKENI. The V and J ends lost 3 bases and 11 bases, in that order; junction bases with no gene match: 6. The CDR3 protein is CASSPQTGSAFF. CDR3 bases: TGTGCCAGCTCACCTCAGACAGGGTCCGCTTTCTTT.